The 28 T cell receptor beta chains below come from one sample, sequenced in a study of blood T cells in healthy people across ages. A second roughly 6 to 11 cycle PCR used barcoded and J-beta primers. TCRdb analysed the 5' RACE reads with MiXCR anew, one entry per CDR3 protein. The sample shows around 1,500,000 distinct CDR3 sequences, 42% of them seen only once. The specimen was blood. All receptors derive from a woman aged 18 to 35 in good health.

The gene calls are TRBV7-2 and TRBJ1-4; maybe TRBD1 (6 bases). V was trimmed by 1 base and J by 10 bases, leaving 10 bases between them. CDR1 is SGHTA and CDR2 is FQGNSA in the germline V gene. This CDR3 is built from 13 residues. The CDR3 loop reads CASSLGTVGKLFF. The CDR3 nucleotides read TGTGCCAGCAGCTTAGGGACAGTAGGAAAACTGTTTTTT. The full variable domain, in which reference TRBV7-2 and TRBJ1-4 provide the parts outside the CDR3, is GAGVSQSPSNKVTEKGKDVELRCDPISGHTALYWYRQSLGQGLEFLIYFQGNSAPDKSGLPSDRFSAERTGGSVSTLTIQRTQQEDSAVYLCASSLGTVGKLFFGSGTQLSVL.

This chain joins TRBV20-1 and TRBJ1-6; 8 nucleotides match TRBD1. CDR1 DFQATT and CDR2 SNEGSKA come from the germline V gene (reference sequence). The CDR3 spans 18 residues. The V gene end was trimmed by 0 bases and the J gene end by 0 bases; junction bases not matched to a gene: 7. As DNA, the CDR3 is TGCAGTGCTAGAGATCTGGGACAGGATAGCTCCTATAATTCACCCCTCCACTTT. Translating gives CSARDLGQDSSYNSPLHF.

This clonotype was seen once. The chain recombines TRBV24-1 with TRBJ2-5, with D hard to call. With 5 bases removed from V and 11 bases from J, the gap between germline ends came to 14 bases. Germline CDR1 and CDR2: KGHDR and SFDVKD. This CDR3 comprises 12 residues. In DNA, the CDR3 is TGTGCCACCAGTGCGAACTACAATGAGCAGTACTTC. Translated, it gives CATSANYNEQYF.

This clonotype was picked up one time. Here the CDR3 omits its conserved ending phenylalanine or tryptophan, so a read error is the likely source. V is TRBV10-3 and J is TRBJ2-1, with a weak D call TRBD1 (6 bases). The CDR3 contains 14 residues. Germline V gene lookup returns CDR1 ENHRY and CDR2 SYGVKD. Trimming cost V 6 bases and J 0 bases, with 9 bases left between them. This CDR3 reads CAIRDSSSYNEQFS. CDR3 in DNA: TGTGCCATCAGGGACAGCAGCTCCTACAATGAGCAGTTCTCC.

This clonotype showed up just a few times. The rearrangement joins TRBV4-1 to TRBJ2-1; D call uncertain. Germline CDR1 MGHRA, CDR2 YSYEKL. V lost 7 bases to trimming and J lost 5 bases, with 18 bases between them. The CDR3 loop spans 15 amino acids. CDR3 loop: CASTPWAQGDNEQFF. CDR3 DNA: TGCGCCAGCACCCCCTGGGCGCAAGGCGACAATGAGCAGTTCTTC.

This clonotype was seen more than once but under ten times. The CDR3: CASSQGTGSYYGYTF. The DNA for the CDR3 is TGTGCCAGCAGTCAAGGGACAGGGTCCTACTATGGCTACACCTTC. This rearrangement joins TRBV12-3 or TRBV12-4 to TRBJ1-2; 9 bases are a match to TRBD1. Germline trimming cut 5 bases from V and 3 bases from J; bases unmatched to any gene: 7. The CDR3 consists of 15 residues.

The rearrangement links TRBV7-6 to TRBJ2-3; TRBD2 is a possible D gene (6 bases). Trimming removed 3 bases at V and 2 bases at J, with 21 bases between. Germline V gene data show CDR1 as SGHVS and CDR2 as FNYEAQ. The CDR3 extends over 18 amino acids. The CDR3 sequence is CASSLVPGTPQFTDTQYF. CDR3 in DNA: TGTGCCAGCAGCTTGGTTCCCGGGACTCCTCAATTCACAGATACGCAGTATTTT.

The V gene is TRBV5-1, the J gene TRBJ2-7; 10 bases are shared with TRBD1. The CDR3 is made up of 15 amino acids. V dropped 4 bases and J dropped 7; count of bases not matched to a gene: 11. Per the germline V gene, CDR1 is SGHRS and CDR2 is YFSETQ. The CDR3 DNA follows: TGCGCCAGCAGCCCGGGGGACAGGGGTTCAGTGGAGCAGTACTTC. Its protein product is CASSPGDRGSVEQYF. Filled out from reference TRBV5-1 and TRBJ2-7, the complete variable domain reads KAGVTQTPRYLIKTRGQQVTLSCSPISGHRSVSWYQQTPGQGLQFLFEYFSETQRNKGNFPGRFSGRQFSNSRSEMNVSTLELGDSALYLCASSPGDRGSVEQYFGPGTRLTVT.

This clonotype was counted a few times. The CDR3 protein is CSASGASETQYF. CDR3 bases: TGCAGCGCATCAGGGGCGTCGGAGACCCAGTACTTC. The genes are TRBV29-1 and TRBJ2-5; possibly TRBD1 for D (6 bases). Germline V gene data show CDR1 as SQVTM and CDR2 as ANQGSEA. The V and J ends lost 7 bases and 5 bases respectively, with 14 bases between them. The CDR3 totals 12 residues.

V and J are TRBV6-2 or TRBV6-3 and TRBJ2-5; a weak D match, TRBD2 (7 bases). The CDR3 sequence is 13 residues long. CDR1 and CDR2 from the germline V gene are MNHEY and SVGEGT. With 7 bases removed from V and 5 bases from J, the gap between germline ends came to 14 bases. CDR3 in DNA: TGTGCCAGCACGGGGGGCGGAAAGGAGACCCAGTACTTC. It translates to CASTGGGKETQYF.

The chain uses TRBV29-1 and TRBJ2-7; TRBD1 is a possible D gene (6 bases). The CDR3 consists of 13 residues. Germline values: CDR1 SQVTM, CDR2 ANQGSEA. The V end was cut by 6 bases, the J end by 1 base, with 13 bases between. The chain's CDR3 is CSVGTRLSYEQYF. The DNA of the CDR3 is TGCAGCGTCGGGACACGACTTTCCTACGAGCAGTACTTC.

Regarding this clonotype: At one boundary the junction diverges from the germline segment, which might be a read error. The V and J genes are TRBV15 and TRBJ2-3; D remains ambiguous. This CDR3 has 14 amino acids. Germline CDR1 and CDR2: LNHNV and YYDKDF (reference sequence). The DNA of the CDR3 is TGTGCCACCTGCAGGCTAGGGCTCACAGATACGCAGTATTTT. Encoded protein: CATCRLGLTDTQYF.

J is TRBJ2-7 and V is TRBV28, with 9 bases identical to TRBD1. The CDR3 has 16 residues. Germline V gene data show CDR1 as MDHEN and CDR2 as SYDVKM. After removal of 2 bases from V and 0 bases from J, the junction contained 5 bases not matched to a gene. The CDR3 DNA sequence: TGTGCCAGCAGTTTAAGGGGACAGGGCCTCTCCTACGAGCAGTACTTC. The encoded protein is CASSLRGQGLSYEQYF.

This clonotype was seen a handful of times. The J gene is TRBJ2-1, the V gene TRBV20-1; 8 bases match TRBD2. V lost 6 bases, J lost 6 bases, and 7 bases stayed unmatched. This CDR3 is 13 amino acids long. Per germline, CDR1 DFQATT and CDR2 SNEGSKA (reference sequence). CDR3 DNA sequence: TGCAGTGCCCGGGCGGGAGGCCCCAATGAGCAGTTCTTC. This gives the protein CSARAGGPNEQFF.

In this sample, this clonotype turned up many times. The chain couples TRBV10-3 to TRBJ1-2; 10 positions match TRBD1. There are 16 residues in the CDR3. The V segment lost 6 bases and the J segment 1 base; nucleotides outside the gene matches: 8. Germline lookup yields CDR1 ENHRY and CDR2 SYGVKD. CDR3 nucleotides: TGTGCCATCAGCCTATCGGACAGGGGGGTTAACTATGGCTACACCTTC. It is translated as CAISLSDRGVNYGYTF.

CDR3 coding DNA: TGCAGCGTTGATTTCGTGGGTTTTAACCCCGATGAGCAGTACTTC. Translating gives CSVDFVGFNPDEQYF. The V call is TRBV29-1, the J call TRBJ2-7; D is unclear. The germline CDR1 and CDR2 sequences are SQVTM and ANQGSEA. V lost 3 bases to trimming and J lost 7 bases, with 22 bases between them. The CDR3 length is 15 residues.

Many counts were recorded for this clonotype. The chain links TRBV24-1 to TRBJ2-7; tentative D call: TRBD2 (5 bases). This CDR3 has 13 amino acids. In germline, CDR1 is KGHDR, CDR2 SFDVKD. V lost 1 base and J 5 bases, leaving 8 bases between the germline ends. In DNA, the CDR3 is TGTGCCACCAGTGATTTCGCGGGTGACGAGCAGTACTTC. Its translation: CATSDFAGDEQYF.

In its sample, this clonotype was seen many times. The rearrangement joins TRBV29-1 to TRBJ2-1; D remains unclear. Germline V lookup: CDR1 SQVTM, CDR2 ANQGSEA. The CDR3 is 12 amino acids. Trimming pared 3 bases from V and 2 bases from J, leaving 5 bases between. The CDR3 loop is CSVDPAYNEQFF. The CDR3 DNA reads TGCAGCGTTGATCCTGCCTACAATGAGCAGTTCTTC.

The chain has TRBV2 and TRBJ2-5; 7 bases fit TRBD1. V lost 9 bases, J lost 8 bases, and 21 bases stayed unmatched. Per the germline V gene, CDR1 is SNHLY and CDR2 is FYNNEI. This CDR3 has 16 residues. The CDR3: CARAGTAASKEGTQYF. The DNA for the CDR3 is TGTGCCAGAGCCGGGACAGCAGCGAGCAAGGAAGGTACCCAGTACTTC.

The chain carries TRBV20-1 and TRBJ2-1; TRBD2 agrees at 7 bases. The CDR3 sequence is 14 residues long. The V segment lost 5 bases and the J segment 4 bases; nucleotides outside the gene matches: 8. The germline V gene encodes CDR1 DFQATT and CDR2 SNEGSKA (reference sequence). The CDR3 DNA reads as TGCAGTGCTCACCCTAGCGGAGCGTACAATGAGCAGTTCTTC. Residues: CSAHPSGAYNEQFF.

This chain uses TRBV11-2 with TRBJ2-5; 8 bases are a match to TRBD2. Gene TRBJ2-7 matches the end of the DNA better, so the J call may be wrong. CDR1 SGHAT and CDR2 FQNNGV come from the germline V gene. The CDR3 totals 14 residues. DNA for the CDR3: TGTGCCAGCAGCTCCTTCGGGGGGGCCTACGAGCAGTACTTC. Its translation: CASSSFGGAYEQYF.

This chain uses TRBV20-1 with TRBJ2-1, with TRBD2 identical over 10 bases. The germline V gene has CDR1 DFQATT and CDR2 SNEGSKA (reference sequence). With V trimmed by 3 bases and J by 6 bases, 14 bases remained unmatched. There are 17 residues in the CDR3. This CDR3 is CSARGLAREVPFNEQFF. The CDR3 nucleotides read TGCAGTGCTAGGGGACTAGCGCGGGAGGTCCCCTTCAATGAGCAGTTCTTC.

V gene TRBV12-3 or TRBV12-4 combines with J gene TRBJ2-1, with D perhaps TRBD2 (5 bases). The end of the DNA aligns better with TRBJ2-7, so the J call may be wrong. The length of the CDR3 is 13 residues. This CDR3 is CASSPTGVSEQYF. The CDR3 coding sequence is TGTGCCAGCAGTCCTACCGGGGTCTCCGAGCAGTACTTC.

This chain joins TRBV20-1 and TRBJ2-3; 13 bases are a match to TRBD2. The CDR3 is 14 amino acids. V lost 4 bases and J lost 6; bases outside the gene matches: 4. Germline V lookup: CDR1 DFQATT, CDR2 SNEGSKA (reference sequence). DNA of the CDR3: TGCAGTGCTAAGACTAGCGGGGGGCTTGATACGCAGTATTTT. Its protein is CSAKTSGGLDTQYF.

The chain combines TRBV10-3 with TRBJ1-5, with D uncertain. V lost 8 bases and J 4 bases, leaving 15 bases between the germline ends. This CDR3 contains 14 residues. CDR1 is ENHRY, CDR2 SYGVKD, per germline. The CDR3 loop reads CAISEEAQNQPQHF. The CDR3, as DNA: TGTGCCATCTCCGAGGAGGCTCAAAATCAGCCCCAGCATTTT.

This clonotype was picked up a small number of times. The CDR3 nucleotides read TGCGCCAGCAAGACTTCGAACACTGAAGCTTTCTTT. Amino acid sequence: CASKTSNTEAFF. The V call is TRBV5-1, the J call TRBJ1-1; D remains unclear. The CDR3 length is 12 residues. Trimming removed 6 bases at V and 1 base at J, with 7 bases between. Germline CDR1 is SGHRS and CDR2 is YFSETQ.

The rearrangement uses TRBV10-3 and TRBJ1-5; perhaps TRBD1 as D (5 bases). Between the trimmed V and J ends, which lost 4 bases and 6 bases, there was a span of 13 bases. This CDR3 spans 14 amino acids. Germline CDR1 ENHRY, CDR2 SYGVKD. The DNA for the CDR3 is TGTGCCATCAGTGTAGACAGTGGAATTCAGCCCCAGCATTTT. Its translation is CAISVDSGIQPQHF.

This clonotype turned up a few times. The chain joins TRBV27 to TRBJ1-1; D call uncertain. Germline V lookup: CDR1 MNHEY, CDR2 SMNVEV (reference sequence). The CDR3 is made up of 13 amino acids. V was cut by 6 bases and J by 1 base, with 9 bases left in between. CDR3 coding DNA: TGTGCCAGCAGCGGTTCCGCGAACACTGAAGCTTTCTTT. Translated, it gives CASSGSANTEAFF.